This TCR delta chain was sequenced in a study of gamma delta lymphoproliferative disorders and STAT genes listed by TCRdb under 2018. Context from the whole study: The LymphoTrack Dx TCRG Assay was used to build gamma-chain libraries from a minimum of 50 ng of genomic DNA. Within a larger immunophenotypic and STAT-mutation study, TCR gamma and delta CDR3 repertoires were profiled by deep sequencing in Tgammadelta lymphoproliferative disease patients and healthy controls. To confirm the results, all delta-chain samples and two gamma-chain samples were sequenced a second time. Delta-chain libraries followed the EuroClonality-NGS working group standard operating procedure, because no corresponding Invivoscribe delta assay was available.

On the study overall, not on this receptor specifically: Control T cells were likely spread across varied maturation stages, whereas leukemic cells were skewed toward terminal effectors, which potentially limits comparisons between patients and controls. Almost every major gamma and delta clonotype found in patients was public, meaning shared with at least one healthy donor, with just two gamma clonotypes being private to disease. The authors pointed out that NGS specificity may be lower at low frequencies, so whether leukemic clones are public or private needs to be confirmed. When whole repertoires were clustered, gamma repertoires from patients grouped apart from those of healthy controls, but delta repertoires did not separate between the groups.

Both library methods used multiplex PCR with primers targeting conserved V and J regions of the TCR genes. After purification and pooling, the amplicons were sequenced on an Illumina MiSeq platform. As for the authors' bioinformatics: MiXCR performed V(D)J alignment, clonotype assembly and translation, and VDJtools was used for functionality assessment and CDR3 repertoire analyses. CDR3 was defined according to IMGT, and analyses were limited to productive sequences using functional genes, with ORF genes and pseudogenes excluded. A custom Python script searched for identical amino acid CDR3s of major clonotypes (frequency >=5%) across all patients and controls. To compare clonotype frequencies between patients and controls, a one-sided non-parametric Wilcoxon test was applied. TCRdb recomputed clones from the public reads with CATT; identical DNA rows were then combined. Clone size and V and J calls follow TCRdb, not the original study. The sample profile shows 1,200 or so delta-chain clones; roughly 1.4% of them were found once. The leading ten clones occupy over 60% of the sample.

The CDR3 numbers 24 residues from cysteine through phenylalanine. Only the CDR3 region is kept as DNA, spanning 72 bases read in frame from base 1. According to the germline V gene, CDR1 reads TSWWSYY and CDR2 reads QGS. Trimming removed 0 bases from V and 2 bases from J; the gene matches leave 28 bases unexplained. This clone has just a few counts. Its antigen target is currently unknown. TCRdb has a much larger clone's protein, which differs at residue 10 from the translation of this DNA, likely because of a read error; what is shown is the protein translated from the DNA. Genomic DNA from peripheral blood mononuclear cells isolated from patients and controls was used for TCR sequencing. The control group, matched to the patients for age and sex, consisted of 23 healthy adult blood donors (around twelve males and roughly 11 females) with a median age of about 66 years.

Recombination linked TRDV1 to TRDJ1, with 9 bases in between that match TRDD3. The TCR was taken from a human donor in good health. Material for sequencing was blood. This receptor has the CDR3 CALGELANSNWGTGLPHPTDKLIF. In nucleotides, the sequence is TGTGCTCTTGGGGAACTAGCAAACTCGAACTGGGGGACGGGTCTGCCCCACCCGACCGATAAACTCATCTTT.